This is a list of T cell receptor beta chains from one sample in a study of neoadjuvant anti-PD-1 for oral cavity cancer. Sequenced by immunoSEQ multiplex PCR; TCRdb stores in-frame clones only, minus some. Altogether 72,000 or so clones are present, about 90% being singletons, with the ten largest covering 2.5% to 3.5%. Material: PBMCs, obtained after nivolumab (anti-PD-1) treatment. Receptors originate from a person aged 40 to 85 with oral cavity squamous cell carcinoma. CDR3s include the opening cysteine and the closing phenylalanine or tryptophan. D genes are given only for firm matches. A row's size may be missing; if present it is once, few, many or a size class.

d_gene	v_gene	j_gene	abundance	CDR3aa	CDR3nt
.	TRBV2	TRBJ1-1	.	CASRPDSVNTEAFF	TGTGCCAGCAGGCCGGACAGTGTTAACACTGAAGCTTTCTTT
.	TRBV5-1	TRBJ2-5	.	CASSLVLAVQETQYF	TGCGCCAGCAGCTTGGTACTCGCGGTACAAGAGACCCAGTACTTC
TRBD1	TRBV5-5	TRBJ1-3	.	CASRRDREAGNTIYF	TGTGCCAGCAGGCGTGACAGGGAGGCTGGAAACACCATATATTTT
.	TRBV11-2	TRBJ2-5	.	CASSFPPVGAGASGETQYF	TGTGCCAGCAGCTTTCCCCCGGTGGGGGCGGGAGCGTCGGGAGAGACCCAGTACTTC
.	TRBV6-6	TRBJ1-1	.	CASSPMVTEAFF	TGTGCCAGCAGTCCCATGGTCACTGAAGCTTTCTTT
.	TRBV6-1	TRBJ1-2	once	CASSEPRDGYGYTF	TGTGCCAGCAGTGAGCCCAGGGACGGCTATGGCTACACCTTC
.	TRBV7-6	TRBJ2-7	.	CASSSGRYEQYF	TGTGCCAGCAGCTCGGGACGCTACGAGCAGTACTTC
.	TRBV10-2	TRBJ1-1	.	CASARTEGAEAFF	TGCGCCAGCGCCCGGACAGAGGGGGCTGAAGCTTTCTTT
.	TRBV7-2	TRBJ2-6	.	CASSDRTSGANVLTF	TGTGCCAGCAGCGACAGGACCTCTGGGGCCAACGTCCTGACTTTC
.	TRBV28	TRBJ2-7	.	CASSFTEQYF	TGTGCCAGCAGTTTCACCGAGCAGTACTTC
TRBD2	TRBV5-1	TRBJ2-5	.	CASSRAGEGETQYF	TGCGCCAGCAGCCGAGCGGGAGAGGGGGAGACCCAGTACTTC
.	TRBV5-1	TRBJ2-2	.	CASSPEPSGGTGELFF	TGCGCCAGCAGTCCCGAACCTTCCGGTGGGACCGGGGAGCTGTTTTTT
.	TRBV10-3	TRBJ2-2	.	CAISEYSPGNTGELFF	TGTGCCATCAGTGAGTACTCCCCAGGAAACACCGGGGAGCTGTTTTTT
.	TRBV14	TRBJ2-7	few	CASSPGSSGAGEQYF	TGTGCCAGCAGCCCGGGGAGTTCGGGGGCGGGAGAGCAGTACTTC
TRBD1	TRBV25-1	TRBJ2-7	.	CASSDAGTGDEQYF	TGTGCCAGCAGTGATGCCGGGACAGGGGACGAGCAGTACTTC
.	TRBV2	TRBJ2-2	.	CASRDHTGELFF	TGTGCCAGCAGAGACCACACCGGGGAGCTGTTTTTT
.	TRBV7-8	TRBJ1-2	.	CASSWAEENYGYTF	TGTGCCAGCAGCTGGGCAGAAGAAAACTATGGCTACACCTTC
.	TRBV7-9	TRBJ1-3	.	CASSLGSTIYF	TGTGCCAGCAGCTTAGGTTCCACCATATATTTT
.	TRBV28	TRBJ2-7	.	CASSLLGVPHEQYF	TGTGCCAGCAGTTTACTAGGGGTCCCCCACGAGCAGTACTTC
.	TRBV5-1	TRBJ2-2	.	CASSLEGNTGELFF	TGCGCCAGCAGCTTGGAGGGTAACACCGGGGAGCTGTTTTTT
.	TRBV2	TRBJ1-4	.	CATARSTNEKLFF	TGTGCCACCGCCCGGTCAACTAATGAAAAACTGTTTTTT
.	TRBV11-2	TRBJ2-3	.	CASSLGRTTDTQYF	TGTGCCAGCAGCTTAGGCCGGACTACAGATACGCAGTATTTT
TRBD1	TRBV11-2	TRBJ2-7	.	CASSDRPGQGSYEQYF	TGTGCCAGCAGCGACAGACCGGGACAGGGGTCCTACGAGCAGTACTTC
TRBD1	TRBV10-3	TRBJ2-3	.	CAITRTGVTGDTQYF	TGTGCCATCACCCGGACAGGGGTCACGGGAGATACGCAGTATTTT
.	TRBV27	TRBJ2-7	few	CASSLRGYEQYF	TGTGCCAGCAGTTTAAGAGGCTACGAGCAGTACTTC
.	TRBV7-2	TRBJ2-1	.	CASSFKGSDEQFF	TGTGCCAGCAGCTTTAAGGGAAGTGATGAGCAGTTCTTC
TRBD2	TRBV5-4	TRBJ2-7	.	CASRDLAGSYEQYF	TGTGCCAGCAGAGATCTAGCGGGCTCCTACGAGCAGTACTTC
TRBD2	TRBV5-1	TRBJ2-2	.	CASSLASGRSGELFF	TGCGCCAGCAGCTTGGCTAGCGGGAGATCCGGGGAGCTGTTTTTT
.	TRBV19	TRBJ1-2	.	CASSPRSRDHGYTF	TGTGCCAGTAGTCCCCGGAGTAGGGACCATGGCTACACCTTC
.	TRBV30	TRBJ2-7	.	CAWSVRGGSREQYF	TGTGCCTGGAGCGTCCGAGGGGGGTCACGCGAGCAGTACTTC
.	TRBV29-1	TRBJ2-6	.	CSFREAGANVLTF	TGCAGCTTTAGGGAAGCTGGGGCCAACGTCCTGACTTTC
TRBD2	TRBV5-1	TRBJ2-3	.	CASSLNSGVTDTQYF	TGCGCCAGCAGCTTAAACAGCGGGGTGACAGATACGCAGTATTTT
.	TRBV4-1	TRBJ2-6	.	CASSQDRRGAGANVLTF	TGCGCCAGCAGCCAAGATCGCCGGGGGGCAGGGGCCAACGTCCTGACTTTC
.	TRBV7-8	TRBJ2-2	.	CASSPRVGGGELFF	TGTGCCAGCAGCCCCCGCGTCGGAGGCGGGGAGCTGTTTTTT
TRBD1	TRBV7-9	TRBJ1-1	.	CASSFAGRGRTEAFF	TGTGCCAGCAGTTTCGCGGGCAGGGGGCGAACTGAAGCTTTCTTT
.	TRBV4-1	TRBJ2-1	.	CASSQSRREQFF	TGCGCCAGCAGCCAATCTAGAAGGGAGCAGTTCTTC
.	TRBV5-5	TRBJ1-1	.	CASSLTQDHTEAFF	TGTGCCAGCAGCCTTACACAGGACCACACTGAAGCTTTCTTT
.	TRBV2	TRBJ2-7	.	CASTGGRGRYEQYF	TGTGCCAGCACCGGTGGCAGGGGACGCTACGAGCAGTACTTC
.	TRBV7-6	TRBJ1-5	.	CASSPAGGGRQPQHF	TGTGCCAGCAGTCCAGCGGGGGGGGGACGGCAGCCCCAGCATTTT
.	TRBV7-3	TRBJ1-1	.	CASSLEMNTEAFF	TGTGCCAGCAGCCTCGAGATGAACACTGAAGCTTTCTTT
.	TRBV6-5	TRBJ2-7	.	CASRVSVTYEQYF	TGTGCCAGCAGGGTATCGGTGACCTACGAGCAGTACTTC
.	TRBV5-7	TRBJ1-5	.	CASSLILGGVKQPQHF	TGTGCCAGCAGCTTAATTTTAGGTGGGGTCAAGCAGCCCCAGCATTTT
.	TRBV28	TRBJ2-7	.	CAIGAGHPYEQYF	TGTGCCATCGGGGCAGGGCACCCCTACGAGCAGTACTTC